These T cell receptor beta chains were read from a single sample in a study of OX40 agonist ivuxolimab in advanced cancers. Generated by immunoSEQ multiplex PCR, the TCRdb table keeps only in-frame clones and is missing some. This sample has about 100,000 clones, with 90% to 96% found just once. The sequenced sample was CD4+ or CD8+ T cells sorted from blood, obtained in a trial of the OX40 agonist ivuxolimab. The receptors stem from an adult with an advanced solid tumor such as melanoma, head and neck, liver or kidney cancer. Each CDR3 is given with its conserved first and last residue. The D gene is left open where the match is weak. Clone size is shown for a subset of rows, as once, few, many or a class of expanded clone.

. | TRBJ1-2 | TRBV9 | . | CASSVALSHGYTF | TGTGCCAGCAGCGTAGCCCTCTCCCATGGCTACACCTTC
. | TRBJ2-5 | TRBV25-1 | . | CASSEFVGSGETQYF | TGTGCCAGCAGTGAATTCGTAGGCTCGGGAGAGACCCAGTACTTC
TRBD2 | TRBJ2-5 | TRBV13 | . | CASSSGTSGGAGETQYF | TGTGCCAGCAGCTCCGGGACTAGCGGGGGGGCCGGTGAGACCCAGTACTTC
. | TRBJ2-1 | TRBV7-9 | . | CASSNRIGYNEQFF | TGTGCCAGCAGCAACCGTATTGGTTACAATGAGCAGTTCTTC
. | TRBJ1-4 | TRBV19 | . | CASSIDLGKLFF | TGTGCCAGTAGTATAGATCTCGGCAAACTGTTTTTT
. | TRBJ1-2 | TRBV4-2 | . | CASSRGDYGYTF | TGTGCCAGCAGCAGGGGGGACTATGGCTACACCTTC
. | TRBJ2-1 | TRBV7-9 | . | CASSLGPDNEQFF | TGTGCCAGCAGCTTAGGCCCGGACAATGAGCAGTTCTTC
. | TRBJ1-1 | TRBV6-1 | once | CASRRSTDMNTEAFF | TGTGCCAGCAGACGTTCGACAGACATGAACACTGAAGCTTTCTTT
. | TRBJ2-7 | TRBV5-1 | . | CASSADSSYEQYF | TGCGCCAGCAGCGCCGACAGTTCCTACGAGCAGTACTTC
. | TRBJ1-1 | TRBV15 | . | CATSRVEGRRTEAFF | TGTGCCACCAGCAGAGTCGAGGGTAGAAGAACTGAAGCTTTCTTT
TRBD1 | TRBJ1-6 | TRBV27 | once | CASSFFGTGGNSPLHF | TGTGCCAGCAGTTTTTTCGGGACAGGGGGCAATTCACCCCTCCACTTT
TRBD1 | TRBJ2-5 | TRBV2 | . | CARAKQGQLQETQYF | TGTGCCAGAGCCAAACAGGGACAGCTACAAGAGACCCAGTACTTC
. | TRBJ2-1 | TRBV27 | . | CASSHGSNEQFF | TGTGCCAGCAGTCACGGTAGCAATGAGCAGTTCTTC
. | TRBJ1-6 | TRBV27 | . | CASRQESSYNSPLHF | TGTGCCAGCAGGCAGGAGAGCTCCTATAATTCACCCCTCCACTTT
. | TRBJ2-3 | TRBV19 | . | CASSIKWLRPDTQYF | TGTGCCAGTAGTATAAAGTGGTTGCGACCAGATACGCAGTATTTT
. | TRBJ2-7 | TRBV7-8 | . | CASSLPGDEQYF | TGTGCCAGCAGCCTTCCCGGCGACGAGCAGTACTTC
. | TRBJ1-4 | TRBV4-3 | . | CASSPEQLGEKLFF | TGCGCCAGCAGCCCCGAACAGCTAGGGGAAAAACTGTTTTTT
TRBD2 | TRBJ2-1 | TRBV14 | . | CASSPPGTSYNEQFF | TGTGCCAGCAGCCCCCCCGGGACTAGCTACAATGAGCAGTTCTTC
. | TRBJ1-3 | TRBV10-1 | . | CASSDPLLENTIYF | TGCGCCAGCAGTGACCCCCTTCTGGAAAACACCATATATTTT
. | TRBJ2-6 | TRBV9 | . | CASSVGRISGANVLTF | TGTGCCAGCAGCGTAGGGCGCATCTCTGGGGCCAACGTCCTGACTTTC
. | TRBJ1-1 | TRBV10-3 | . | CATQGGTEAFF | TGTGCCACCCAGGGCGGCACTGAAGCTTTCTTT
. | TRBJ2-1 | TRBV5-4 | . | CASLMAGYNEQFF | TGTGCCAGCTTAATGGCGGGGTACAATGAGCAGTTCTTC
TRBD1 | TRBJ2-3 | TRBV5-5 | . | CASSLGTGVADTQYF | TGTGCCAGCAGCTTAGGGACAGGGGTTGCAGATACGCAGTATTTT
. | TRBJ2-7 | TRBV7-9 | . | CASSIRADYEQYF | TGTGCCAGCAGCATCCGAGCAGACTACGAGCAGTACTTC
. | TRBJ1-1 | TRBV19 | few | CASSMGSGGNTEAFF | TGTGCCAGTAGTATGGGTTCGGGGGGAAACACTGAAGCTTTCTTT
TRBD1 | TRBJ1-6 | TRBV27 | . | CASRRTGANSPLHF | TGTGCCAGCAGGCGGACAGGGGCTAATTCACCCCTCCACTTT
TRBD2 | TRBJ2-1 | TRBV28 | . | CASSLYLLVGTSGRFIDEQFF | TGTGCCAGCAGTTTATACCTTTTAGTGGGGACTAGCGGGAGGTTTATAGATGAGCAGTTCTTC
TRBD2 | TRBJ2-1 | TRBV7-6 | . | CASSLRAGGYNEQFF | TGTGCCAGCAGCTTACGGGCGGGAGGATACAATGAGCAGTTCTTC
TRBD1 | TRBJ2-7 | TRBV9 | . | CASSGGTGGYEQYF | TGTGCCAGCAGCGGAGGGACAGGGGGCTACGAGCAGTACTTC
. | TRBJ1-1 | TRBV6-5 | . | CASSYVWDTEAFF | TGTGCCAGCAGTTACGTCTGGGACACTGAAGCTTTCTTT
TRBD1 | TRBJ2-7 | TRBV27 | . | CASSTLQGSSYEQYF | TGTGCCAGCAGTACACTACAGGGGAGCTCCTACGAGCAGTACTTC
. | TRBJ1-3 | TRBV19 | . | CASSIDLRGAGNTIYF | TGTGCCAGTAGTATAGATCTGAGAGGCGCTGGAAACACCATATATTTT
TRBD1 | TRBJ1-5 | TRBV5-8 | . | CASSRTGFGNQPQHF | TGTGCCAGCAGCCGGACAGGCTTCGGCAATCAGCCCCAGCATTTT
. | TRBJ2-5 | TRBV7-9 | few | CASSSEETQYF | TGTGCCAGCAGCTCCGAAGAGACCCAGTACTTC
. | TRBJ1-1 | TRBV5-5 | . | CASSSLVSTEAFF | TGTGCCAGCAGCTCCCTGGTGAGCACTGAAGCTTTCTTT
. | TRBJ1-1 | TRBV30 | . | CAWSVLAGRTEAFF | TGTGCCTGGAGTGTACTTGCCGGCCGAACTGAAGCTTTCTTT
TRBD1 | TRBJ1-6 | TRBV13 | . | CASSPIRDSVSYNSPLHF | TGTGCCAGCAGCCCCATCCGGGACAGCGTGTCCTATAATTCACCCCTCCACTTT
. | TRBJ2-7 | TRBV5-6 | . | CASSLRVTPSYEQYF | TGTGCCAGCAGCTTGCGTGTGACGCCCTCCTACGAGCAGTACTTC
. | TRBJ2-7 | TRBV6-5 | . | CASSPGTWTYEQYF | TGTGCCAGCAGCCCTGGGACTTGGACCTACGAGCAGTACTTC
. | TRBJ1-2 | TRBV9 | . | CASSASGNYGYTF | TGTGCCAGCAGCGCCTCGGGTAACTATGGCTACACCTTC
. | TRBJ2-1 | TRBV7-9 | . | CASGPQPGDEQFF | TGTGCCAGCGGGCCGCAGCCAGGCGATGAGCAGTTCTTC
TRBD1 | TRBJ2-1 | TRBV29-1 | . | CSVEPGQGVPIHYNEQFF | TGCAGCGTCGAACCGGGACAGGGAGTCCCAATACACTACAATGAGCAGTTCTTC
. | TRBJ1-6 | TRBV15 | . | CATSRDRGLRPLHF | TGTGCCACCAGCAGAGATCGTGGCCTAAGACCCCTCCACTTT
TRBD2 | TRBJ2-5 | TRBV4-3 | . | CASSQDRAREGETQYF | TGCGCCAGCAGCCAAGATCGGGCCAGGGAGGGAGAGACCCAGTACTTC
. | TRBJ2-5 | TRBV18 | . | CASSPGSLETQYF | TGTGCCAGCTCACCTGGGAGTTTAGAGACCCAGTACTTC
. | TRBJ2-1 | TRBV6-5 | . | CASSYYSGNYNEQFF | TGTGCCAGCAGTTACTATAGCGGTAATTACAATGAGCAGTTCTTC
TRBD2 | TRBJ2-1 | TRBV4-1 | . | CASSQEPRLAGAFYNEQFF | TGCGCCAGCAGCCAAGAGCCCCGACTAGCGGGCGCTTTCTACAATGAGCAGTTCTTC
. | TRBJ1-2 | TRBV6-5 | . | CASSYEGPDGYTF | TGTGCCAGCAGTTATGAGGGGCCAGATGGCTACACCTTC
TRBD1 | TRBJ2-3 | TRBV10-3 | . | CAISGGQTVSTDTQYF | TGTGCCATCAGTGGGGGACAGACGGTTAGCACAGATACGCAGTATTTT
TRBD2 | TRBJ2-2 | TRBV5-1 | . | CASRDSGVAGELFF | TGCGCCAGCAGGGATAGCGGGGTAGCCGGGGAGCTGTTTTTT
TRBD2 | TRBJ2-1 | TRBV4-1 | . | CASSHSGTSGGAARDEQFF | TGCGCCAGCAGCCATTCCGGGACTAGCGGGGGAGCCGCTAGGGATGAGCAGTTCTTC
. | TRBJ2-3 | TRBV29-1 | . | CSVHGHTDTQYF | TGCAGCGTTCACGGACATACAGATACGCAGTATTTT
TRBD1 | TRBJ2-5 | TRBV2 | . | CASSETGTGGKETQYF | TGTGCCAGCAGTGAGACCGGGACAGGGGGAAAAGAGACCCAGTACTTC
. | TRBJ2-3 | TRBV9 | . | CASSGGDTQYF | TGTGCCAGCAGCGGGGGAGATACGCAGTATTTT
. | TRBJ1-1 | TRBV16 | . | CASSQSAGSNTEAFF | TGTGCCAGCAGCCAATCCGCAGGGTCGAACACTGAAGCTTTCTTT
. | TRBJ1-2 | TRBV19 | . | CASSPEMVANYGYTF | TGTGCCAGTAGCCCAGAAATGGTGGCTAACTATGGCTACACCTTC
. | TRBJ2-3 | TRBV5-1 | . | CASSLLAERSTDTQYF | TGCGCCAGCAGCTTGTTGGCGGAGCGGAGCACAGATACGCAGTATTTT
. | TRBJ1-1 | TRBV2 | . | CASKVRANTEAFF | TGTGCCAGCAAGGTCAGGGCGAACACTGAAGCTTTCTTT
. | TRBJ1-3 | TRBV5-1 | . | CASSLSDPGNTIYF | TGCGCCAGCAGCTTGTCGGATCCTGGAAACACCATATATTTT
. | TRBJ1-5 | TRBV7-9 | . | CASSSSQGSNQPQHF | TGTGCCAGCAGCTCATCCCAAGGTAGCAATCAGCCCCAGCATTTT